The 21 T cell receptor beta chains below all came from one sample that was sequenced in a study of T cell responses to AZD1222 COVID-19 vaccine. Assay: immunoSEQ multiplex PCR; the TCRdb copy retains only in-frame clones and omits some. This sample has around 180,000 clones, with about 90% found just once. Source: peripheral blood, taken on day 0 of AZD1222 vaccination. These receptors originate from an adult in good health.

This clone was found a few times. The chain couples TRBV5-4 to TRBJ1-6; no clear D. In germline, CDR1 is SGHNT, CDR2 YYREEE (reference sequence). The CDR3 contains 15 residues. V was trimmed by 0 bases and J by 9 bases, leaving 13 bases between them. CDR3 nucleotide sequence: TGTGCCAGCAGCTTGGCTACTGGGGTGAGTTCACCCCTCCACTTT. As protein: CASSLATGVSSPLHF.

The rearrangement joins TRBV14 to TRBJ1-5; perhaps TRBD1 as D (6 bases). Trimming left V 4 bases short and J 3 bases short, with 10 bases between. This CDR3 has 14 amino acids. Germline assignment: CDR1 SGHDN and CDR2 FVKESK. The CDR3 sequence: CASSRTGYNQPQHF. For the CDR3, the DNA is TGTGCCAGCAGCCGCACAGGGTACAATCAGCCCCAGCATTTT.

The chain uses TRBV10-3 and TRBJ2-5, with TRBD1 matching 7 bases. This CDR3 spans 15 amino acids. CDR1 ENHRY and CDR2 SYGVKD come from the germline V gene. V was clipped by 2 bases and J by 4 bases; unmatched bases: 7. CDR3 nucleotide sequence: TGTGCCATCAGTGAGAGTCGACAGGGTGGAGAGACCCAGTACTTC. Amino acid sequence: CAISESRQGGETQYF.

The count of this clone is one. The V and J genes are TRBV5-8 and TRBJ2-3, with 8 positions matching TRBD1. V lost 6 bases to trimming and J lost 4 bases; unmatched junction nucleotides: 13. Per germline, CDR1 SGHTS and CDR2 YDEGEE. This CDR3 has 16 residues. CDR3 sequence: CASTNVPDRASDTQYF. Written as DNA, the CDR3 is TGTGCCAGCACCAACGTACCGGACAGGGCTTCAGATACGCAGTATTTT.

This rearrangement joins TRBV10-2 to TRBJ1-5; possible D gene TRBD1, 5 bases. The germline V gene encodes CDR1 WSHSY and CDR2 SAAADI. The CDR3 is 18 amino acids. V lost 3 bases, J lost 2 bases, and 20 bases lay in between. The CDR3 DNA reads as TGCGCCAGCAGTGAAATTGGGTTAGGGGCTTTACGCAATCAGCCCCAGCATTTT. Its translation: CASSEIGLGALRNQPQHF.

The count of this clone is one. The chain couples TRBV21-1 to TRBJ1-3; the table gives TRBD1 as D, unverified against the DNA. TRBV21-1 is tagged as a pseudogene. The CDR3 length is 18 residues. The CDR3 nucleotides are TGTGCCAGCAGCCCGGGACAGGGCCTCCCCTACTCTGGAAACACCATATATTTT. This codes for CASSPGQGLPYSGNTIYF.

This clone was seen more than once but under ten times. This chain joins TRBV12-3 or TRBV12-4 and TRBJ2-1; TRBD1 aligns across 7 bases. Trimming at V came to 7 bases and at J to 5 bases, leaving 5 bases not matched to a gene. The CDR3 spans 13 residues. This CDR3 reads CASKKDRHNEQFF. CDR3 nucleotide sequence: TGTGCCAGCAAAAAGGACAGGCACAATGAGCAGTTCTTC.

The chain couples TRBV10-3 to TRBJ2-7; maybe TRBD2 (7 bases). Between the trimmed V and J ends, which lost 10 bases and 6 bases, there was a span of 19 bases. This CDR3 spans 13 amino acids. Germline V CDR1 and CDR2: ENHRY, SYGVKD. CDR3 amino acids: CATRGGEALEQYF. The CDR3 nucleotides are TGTGCCACCAGGGGAGGGGAAGCCCTCGAGCAGTACTTC.

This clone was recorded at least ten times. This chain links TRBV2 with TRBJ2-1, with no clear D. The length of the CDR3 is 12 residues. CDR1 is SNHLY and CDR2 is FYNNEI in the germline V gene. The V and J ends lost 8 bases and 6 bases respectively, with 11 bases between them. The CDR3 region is CASGDLGNEQFF. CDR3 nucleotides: TGTGCCAGCGGGGATTTGGGCAATGAGCAGTTCTTC.

CDR3 amino acids: CASRPPGVYEQYF. The CDR3 DNA reads TGTGCCAGCAGGCCACCGGGGGTCTACGAGCAGTACTTC. V is TRBV28 and J is TRBJ2-7; weak D call: TRBD2 (6 bases). Per the germline V gene, CDR1 is MDHEN and CDR2 is SYDVKM. The CDR3 covers 13 residues. The V and J ends lost 6 bases and 3 bases respectively, with 12 bases between them.

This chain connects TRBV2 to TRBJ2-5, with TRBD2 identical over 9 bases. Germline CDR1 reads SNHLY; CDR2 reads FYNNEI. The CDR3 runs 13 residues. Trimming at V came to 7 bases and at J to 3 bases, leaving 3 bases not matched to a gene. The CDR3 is CASNGGREETQYF. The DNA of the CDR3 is TGTGCCAGCAACGGCGGGAGGGAAGAGACCCAGTACTTC.

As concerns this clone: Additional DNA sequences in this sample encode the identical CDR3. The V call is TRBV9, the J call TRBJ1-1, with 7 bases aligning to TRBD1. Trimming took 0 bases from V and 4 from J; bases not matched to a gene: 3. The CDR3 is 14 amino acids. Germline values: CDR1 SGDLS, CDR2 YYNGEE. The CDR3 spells CASSVVQGGTEAFF. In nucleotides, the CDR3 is TGTGCCAGCAGCGTAGTGCAGGGGGGCACTGAAGCTTTCTTT.

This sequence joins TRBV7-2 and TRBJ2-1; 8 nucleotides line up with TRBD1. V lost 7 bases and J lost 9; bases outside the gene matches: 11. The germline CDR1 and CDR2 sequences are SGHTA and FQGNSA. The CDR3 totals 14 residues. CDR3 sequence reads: CASTFWTGQGEQFF. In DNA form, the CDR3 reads TGTGCCAGCACCTTCTGGACAGGGCAGGGTGAGCAGTTCTTC.

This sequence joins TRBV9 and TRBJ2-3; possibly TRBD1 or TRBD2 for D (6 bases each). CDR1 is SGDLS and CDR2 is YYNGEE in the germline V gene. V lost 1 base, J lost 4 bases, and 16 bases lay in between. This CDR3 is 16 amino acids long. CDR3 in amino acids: CASSVSALRGADTQYF. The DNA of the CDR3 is TGTGCCAGCAGCGTATCAGCCTTGAGGGGGGCAGATACGCAGTATTTT.

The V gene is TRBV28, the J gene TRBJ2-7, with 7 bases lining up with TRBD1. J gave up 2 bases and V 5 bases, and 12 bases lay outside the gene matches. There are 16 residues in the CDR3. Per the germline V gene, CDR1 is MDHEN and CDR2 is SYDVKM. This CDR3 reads CASSRTDRKLAYEQYF. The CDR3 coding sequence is TGTGCCAGCAGTAGGACGGACAGGAAGCTAGCCTACGAGCAGTACTTC.

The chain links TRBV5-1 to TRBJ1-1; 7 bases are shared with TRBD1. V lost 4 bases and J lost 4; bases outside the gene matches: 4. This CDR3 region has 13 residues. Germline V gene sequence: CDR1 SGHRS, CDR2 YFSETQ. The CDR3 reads CASSTGEITEAFF. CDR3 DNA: TGCGCCAGCAGCACAGGGGAGATCACTGAAGCTTTCTTT.

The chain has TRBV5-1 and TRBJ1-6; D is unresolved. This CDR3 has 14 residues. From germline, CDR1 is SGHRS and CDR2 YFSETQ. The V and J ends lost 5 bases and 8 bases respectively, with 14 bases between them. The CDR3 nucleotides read TGCGCCAGCAGGTTCCTAAGATCGGATTCACCCCTCCACTTT. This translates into CASRFLRSDSPLHF.

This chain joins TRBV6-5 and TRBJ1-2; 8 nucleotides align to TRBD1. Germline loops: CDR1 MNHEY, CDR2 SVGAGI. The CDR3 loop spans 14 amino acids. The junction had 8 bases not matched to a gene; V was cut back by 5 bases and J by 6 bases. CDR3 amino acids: CASSQFQGAHGYTF. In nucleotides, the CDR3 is TGTGCCAGCAGTCAATTTCAGGGGGCTCATGGCTACACCTTC.

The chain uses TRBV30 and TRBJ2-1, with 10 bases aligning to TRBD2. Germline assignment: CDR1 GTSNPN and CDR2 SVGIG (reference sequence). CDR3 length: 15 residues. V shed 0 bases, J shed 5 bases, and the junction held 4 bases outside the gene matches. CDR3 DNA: TGTGCCTGGAGTGTTCGGCTAGCGGGAGACAATGAGCAGTTCTTC. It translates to CAWSVRLAGDNEQFF.

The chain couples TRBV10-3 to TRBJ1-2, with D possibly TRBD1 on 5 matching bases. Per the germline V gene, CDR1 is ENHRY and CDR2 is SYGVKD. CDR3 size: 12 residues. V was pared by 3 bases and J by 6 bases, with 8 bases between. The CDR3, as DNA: TGTGCCATCAGTGACCGGACACATGGCTACACCTTC. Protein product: CAISDRTHGYTF.

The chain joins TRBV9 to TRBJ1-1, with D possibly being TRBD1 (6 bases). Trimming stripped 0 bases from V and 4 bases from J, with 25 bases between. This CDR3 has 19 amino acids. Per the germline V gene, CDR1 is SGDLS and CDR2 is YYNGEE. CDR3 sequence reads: CASSVAPVRGDGLATEAFF. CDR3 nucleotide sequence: TGTGCCAGCAGCGTAGCACCTGTCAGGGGCGACGGACTTGCCACTGAAGCTTTCTTT.